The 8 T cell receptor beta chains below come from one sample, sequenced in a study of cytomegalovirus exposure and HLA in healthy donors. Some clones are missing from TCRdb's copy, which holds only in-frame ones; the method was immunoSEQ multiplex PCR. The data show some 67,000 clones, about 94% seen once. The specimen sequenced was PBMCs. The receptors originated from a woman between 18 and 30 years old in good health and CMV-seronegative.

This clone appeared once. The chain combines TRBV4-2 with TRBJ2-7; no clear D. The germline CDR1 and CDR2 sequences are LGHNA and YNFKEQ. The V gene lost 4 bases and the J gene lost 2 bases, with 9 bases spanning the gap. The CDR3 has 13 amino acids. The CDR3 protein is CASSLRGAYEQYF. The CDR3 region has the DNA TGTGCCAGCAGCCTGAGAGGTGCCTACGAGCAGTACTTC.

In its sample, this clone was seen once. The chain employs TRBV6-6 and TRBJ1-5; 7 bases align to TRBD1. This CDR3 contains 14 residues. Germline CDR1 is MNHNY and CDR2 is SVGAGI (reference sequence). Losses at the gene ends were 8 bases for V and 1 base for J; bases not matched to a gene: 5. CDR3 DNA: TGTGCCAGCTCGGAGACAGGGAGCAATCAGCCCCAGCATTTT. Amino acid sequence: CASSETGSNQPQHF.

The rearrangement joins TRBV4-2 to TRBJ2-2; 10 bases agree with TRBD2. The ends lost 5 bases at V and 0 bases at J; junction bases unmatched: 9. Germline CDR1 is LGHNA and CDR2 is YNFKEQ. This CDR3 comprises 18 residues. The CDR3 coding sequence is TGTGCCAGCAGCTTTTGGGGACTAGCGTTTTCGAACACCGGGGAGCTGTTTTTT. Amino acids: CASSFWGLAFSNTGELFF.

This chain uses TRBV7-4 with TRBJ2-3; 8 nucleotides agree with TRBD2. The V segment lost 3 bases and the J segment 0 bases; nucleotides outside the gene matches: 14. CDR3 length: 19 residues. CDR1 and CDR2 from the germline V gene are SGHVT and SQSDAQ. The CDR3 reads CASSLTGVKRERSTDTQYF. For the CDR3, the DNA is TGTGCCAGCAGCTTGACAGGAGTGAAGCGGGAGAGGAGCACAGATACGCAGTATTTT.

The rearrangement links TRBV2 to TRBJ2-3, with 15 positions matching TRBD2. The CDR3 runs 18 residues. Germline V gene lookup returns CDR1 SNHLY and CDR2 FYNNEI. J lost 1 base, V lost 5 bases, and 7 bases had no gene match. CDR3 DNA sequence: TGTGCCAGCAGTATAGGACTAGCGGGGGGGCCGGGCACAGATACGCAGTATTTT. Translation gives CASSIGLAGGPGTDTQYF.

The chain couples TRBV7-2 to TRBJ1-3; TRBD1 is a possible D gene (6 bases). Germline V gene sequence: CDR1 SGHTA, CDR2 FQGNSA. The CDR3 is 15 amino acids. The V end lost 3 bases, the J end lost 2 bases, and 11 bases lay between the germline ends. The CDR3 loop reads CASSFSGVPGNTIYF. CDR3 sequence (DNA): TGTGCCAGCAGCTTTTCAGGGGTTCCTGGAAACACCATATATTTT.

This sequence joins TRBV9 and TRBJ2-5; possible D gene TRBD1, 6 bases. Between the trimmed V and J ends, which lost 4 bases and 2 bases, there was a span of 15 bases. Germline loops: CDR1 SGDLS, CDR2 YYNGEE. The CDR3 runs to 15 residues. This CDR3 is CASSLRGGWQETQYF. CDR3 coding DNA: TGTGCCAGCAGCCTCAGAGGGGGTTGGCAAGAGACCCAGTACTTC.

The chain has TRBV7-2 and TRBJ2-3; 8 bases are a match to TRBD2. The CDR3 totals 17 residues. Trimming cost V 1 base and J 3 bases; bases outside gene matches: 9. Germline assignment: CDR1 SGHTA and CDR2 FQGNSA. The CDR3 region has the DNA TGTGCCAGCAGCTTAGTTACCGGGACTAGAATGACAGATACGCAGTATTTT. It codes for CASSLVTGTRMTDTQYF. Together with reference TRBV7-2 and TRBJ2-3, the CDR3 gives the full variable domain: GAGVSQSPSNKVTEKGKDVELRCDPISGHTALYWYRQSLGQGLEFLIYFQGNSAPDKSGLPSDRFSAERTGGSVSTLTIQRTQQEDSAVYLCASSLVTGTRMTDTQYFGPGTRLTVL.